This T cell receptor beta chain was observed in a study of blood T cell repertoires in COVID-19. This table comes from immunoSEQ multiplex PCR, and its TCRdb copy is limited to in-frame clones, with some not included. This sample carries 120,000 to 150,000 clones, around 87% of them seen once, and the ten largest clones take around 5%. CDR1 and CDR2 (germline): MDHEN, SYDVKM. Trimming at V came to 3 bases and at J to 10 bases, leaving 10 bases not matched to a gene. The CDR3 totals 15 residues. The sample taken for sequencing was peripheral blood. The chain links TRBV28 to TRBJ2-1; 9 nucleotides align to TRBD2. The source is a human donor in a cohort sampled during active COVID-19. CDR3 coding DNA: TGTGCCAGCAGTTTGGCGGGAGGGCTCTTCTGGGAGCAGTTCTTC. It specifies CASSLAGGLFWEQFF. The full variable domain, its missing parts supplied by reference TRBV28 and TRBJ2-1, is DVKVTQSSRYLVKRTGEKVFLECVQDMDHENMFWYRQDPGLGLRLIYFSYDVKMKEKGDIPEGYSVSREKKERFSLILESASTNQTSMYLCASSLAGGLFWEQFFGPGTRLTVL.